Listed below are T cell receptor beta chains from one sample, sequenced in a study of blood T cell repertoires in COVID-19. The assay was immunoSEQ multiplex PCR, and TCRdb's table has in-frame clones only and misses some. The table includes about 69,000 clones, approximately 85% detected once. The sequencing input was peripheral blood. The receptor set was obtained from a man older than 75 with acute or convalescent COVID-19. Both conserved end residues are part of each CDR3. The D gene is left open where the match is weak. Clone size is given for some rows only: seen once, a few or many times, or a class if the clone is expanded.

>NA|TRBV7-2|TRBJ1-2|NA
TGTGCCAGCAGCTTAGCTTCAGGAAACTATGGCTACACCTTC
CASSLASGNYGYTF
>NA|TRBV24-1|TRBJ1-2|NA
TGTGCCACCAGTGACCGGGGGGCTTATTATGGCTACACCTTC
CATSDRGAYYGYTF
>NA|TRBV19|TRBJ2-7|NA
TGTGCCAGTAGCCCGTACAGAACCTGGGTTTACGAGCAGTACTTC
CASSPYRTWVYEQYF
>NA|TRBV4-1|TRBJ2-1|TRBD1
TGCGCCAGCAGCCAAGCTGACAGGGGTACTCGTGAGCAGTTCTTC
CASSQADRGTREQFF
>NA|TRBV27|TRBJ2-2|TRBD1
TGTGCCAGCAGTCCTCTATCTCCGGACAGGGCGGGCACCGGGGAGCTGTTTTTT
CASSPLSPDRAGTGELFF
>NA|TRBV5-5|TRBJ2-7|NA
TGTGCCAGCAGCTTGGCCGTCGGTGCCTACGAGCAGTACTTC
CASSLAVGAYEQYF
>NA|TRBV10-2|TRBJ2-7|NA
TGCGCCAGCGGAGCATCCGGGGGCTACGAGCAGTACTTC
CASGASGGYEQYF
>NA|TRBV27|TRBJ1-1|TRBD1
TGTGCCAGCAGTTCTACGGACAGGGGGCTATTGAACACTGAAGCTTTCTTT
CASSSTDRGLLNTEAFF
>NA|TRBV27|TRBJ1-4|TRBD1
TGTGCCAGCAGTCCCTACAGGGGGCGCGTGGAAAAACTGTTTTTT
CASSPYRGRVEKLFF
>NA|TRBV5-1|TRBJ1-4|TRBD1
TGCGCCAGCAGCTTGGGAGGAACAGGGGTGAATGAAAAACTGTTTTTT
CASSLGGTGVNEKLFF
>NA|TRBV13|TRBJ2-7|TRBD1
TGTGCCAGCAGCCAGGGACAGGCGGCGTCCTACGAGCAGTACTTC
CASSQGQAASYEQYF
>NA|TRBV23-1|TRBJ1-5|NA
TGCGCCAGCAGTCGGAGAAACTATCAGCCCCAGCATTTT
CASSRRNYQPQHF
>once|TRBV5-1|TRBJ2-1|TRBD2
TGCGCCAGCATGTCTAGCGGGAACTACAATGAGCAGTTCTTC
CASMSSGNYNEQFF
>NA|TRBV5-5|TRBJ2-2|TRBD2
TGTGCCAGCAGCTTGAGGGGACTAGCCGGAACGGGGAGAGGAAACGGGGAGCTGTTTTTT
CASSLRGLAGTGRGNGELFF
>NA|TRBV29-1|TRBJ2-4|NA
TGCAGCGTTGTTACCCCTGACAGCGTAAACATTCAGTACTTC
CSVVTPDSVNIQYF
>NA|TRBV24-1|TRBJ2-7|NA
TGTGCCACCAGTGATTTGCACGGGACTCAAGGGGCCTCCTACGAGCAGTACTTC
CATSDLHGTQGASYEQYF
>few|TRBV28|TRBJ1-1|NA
TGTGCCAGCAGTTTGATTACAACTGAAGCTTTCTTT
CASSLITTEAFF
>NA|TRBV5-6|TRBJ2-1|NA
TGTGCCAGCAGTATTCCGGACACCAACAATGAGCAGTTCTTC
CASSIPDTNNEQFF
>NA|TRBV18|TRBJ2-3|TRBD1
TGTGCCAGCTCACCTAGGGACAGCCGCACAGATACGCAGTATTTT
CASSPRDSRTDTQYF
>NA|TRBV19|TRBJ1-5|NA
TGTGCCAGTAGTATAGCCCCCGATCAGCCCCAGCATTTT
CASSIAPDQPQHF
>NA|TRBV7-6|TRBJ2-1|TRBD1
TGTGCCAGCAGCTTCCCCGGGACAGGAGACAATGAGCAGTTCTTC
CASSFPGTGDNEQFF
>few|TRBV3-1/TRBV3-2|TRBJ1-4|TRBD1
TGTGCCAGCAGCTCAGATGGGACAGGGTACGAAAAACTGTTTTTT
CASSSDGTGYEKLFF
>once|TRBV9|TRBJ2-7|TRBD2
TGTGCCAGCAGCGCGGGCGGGGTAGCGGGGGTGGGCGAGCAGTACTTC
CASSAGGVAGVGEQYF
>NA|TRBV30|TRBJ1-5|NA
TGTGCCTGGAGTGTACAGGACAATCAGCCCCAGCATTTT
CAWSVQDNQPQHF
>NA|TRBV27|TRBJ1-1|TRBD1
TGTGCCAGCAGTCCAATCAGGGGGCCGCTCGCTGAAGCTTTCTTT
CASSPIRGPLAEAFF
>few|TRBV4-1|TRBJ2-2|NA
TGCGCCAGCAGCCTCCTACGACAGAGCGGGGAGCTGTTTTTT
CASSLLRQSGELFF
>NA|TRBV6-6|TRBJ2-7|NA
TGTGCCAGCAGTTCCCTAGGACAGCTTTTCTCCTACGAGCAGTACTTC
CASSSLGQLFSYEQYF
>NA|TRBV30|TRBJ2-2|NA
TGTGCCTGGAGCTCACAGACCGGGGAGCTGTTTTTT
CAWSSQTGELFF
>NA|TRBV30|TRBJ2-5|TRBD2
TGTGCCTGGAGTGGGGGACTAGCGGGAGGAGTCCACCAAGAGACCCAGTACTTC
CAWSGGLAGGVHQETQYF
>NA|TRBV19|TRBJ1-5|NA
TGTGCCAGTAGATGGAGGGGAGATCAGCCCCAGCATTTT
CASRWRGDQPQHF
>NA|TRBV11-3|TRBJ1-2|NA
TGTGCCAGCAGCTTAGATCCTCAAGGGGCCGATGGCTACACCTTC
CASSLDPQGADGYTF
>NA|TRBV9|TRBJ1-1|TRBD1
TGTGCCAGCAGCGTGGGGACAGGGGCCACTGAAGCTTTCTTT
CASSVGTGATEAFF
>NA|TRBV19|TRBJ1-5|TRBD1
TGTGCCAGTAGTACACGAACAGGGGCCAACAATCAGCCCCAGCATTTT
CASSTRTGANNQPQHF
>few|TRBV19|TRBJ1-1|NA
TGTGCCACCGAGGGGGACATCGCTAAAGCTTTCTTT
CATEGDIAKAFF
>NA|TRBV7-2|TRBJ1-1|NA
TGTGCCAGCAGCTCCCGAAGAACAGGGTTAGGCACTGAAGCTTTCTTT
CASSSRRTGLGTEAFF
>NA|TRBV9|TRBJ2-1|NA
TGTGCCAGCAGCGATCGGACAGACTCCTACAATGAGCAGTTCTTC
CASSDRTDSYNEQFF
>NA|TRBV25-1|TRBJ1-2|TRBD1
TGTGCCAGCGGCCGGGACAGCTATGGCTACACCTTC
CASGRDSYGYTF
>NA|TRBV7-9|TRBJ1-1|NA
TGTGCCAGCAGCTTGGGGCGTTCCAGAGTTTCGAACACTGAAGCTTTCTTT
CASSLGRSRVSNTEAFF
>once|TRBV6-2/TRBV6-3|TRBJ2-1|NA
TGTGCCAGCAGTGGAACAGGGTTGTGGGACTCCTACAATGAGCAGTTCTTC
CASSGTGLWDSYNEQFF
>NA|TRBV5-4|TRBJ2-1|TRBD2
TGTGCCAGCAGCTTTCCCGGGAGGGATGAGCAGTTCTTC
CASSFPGRDEQFF
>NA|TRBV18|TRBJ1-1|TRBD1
TGTGCCAGCTCACGACCGGGACAGGGGGTGCCTGAAGCTTTCTTT
CASSRPGQGVPEAFF
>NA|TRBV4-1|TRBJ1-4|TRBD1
TGCGCCAGCAGCCTGCAGGGGGCTGTCAATGAAAAACTGTTTTTT
CASSLQGAVNEKLFF
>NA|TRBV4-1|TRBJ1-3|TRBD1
TGCGCCAGCAGCCAAGTGCAGGGGGCAACTGGAAACACCATATATTTT
CASSQVQGATGNTIYF
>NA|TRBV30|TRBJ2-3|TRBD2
TGTGCCTGTCTTAGCGGGAGCACAGATACGCAGTATTTT
CACLSGSTDTQYF
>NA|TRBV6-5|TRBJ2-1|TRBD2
TGTGCCAGCTGGGCCCTCAGCGGGAGGAGGGATGAGCAGTTCTTC
CASWALSGRRDEQFF
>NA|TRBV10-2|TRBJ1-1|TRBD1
TGCGCCAGCAGGACAGGGGAAGTTAAAGCTTTCTTT
CASRTGEVKAFF
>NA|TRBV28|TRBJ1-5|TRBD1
TGTGCCAGCAGTTACCGACAGGGGGGGAGCAATCAGCCCCAGCATTTT
CASSYRQGGSNQPQHF
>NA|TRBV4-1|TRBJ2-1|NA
TGCGCCAGCAGCCAAGAGGTCGTGACTAGCTACAATGAGCAGTTCTTC
CASSQEVVTSYNEQFF
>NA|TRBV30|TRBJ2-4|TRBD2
TGTGCCTGGAGTGTCGGACTAGCGGGAGGGCCCGGCGCTATTCAGTACTTC
CAWSVGLAGGPGAIQYF
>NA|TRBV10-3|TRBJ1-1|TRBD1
TGTGCCATCAGTGAGTCTGGGACAGGGGTGCGGTACACTGAAGCTTTCTTT
CAISESGTGVRYTEAFF
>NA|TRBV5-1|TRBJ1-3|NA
TGCGCCAGCAGCTTGGTGGGGCTGGGAAACACCATATATTTT
CASSLVGLGNTIYF
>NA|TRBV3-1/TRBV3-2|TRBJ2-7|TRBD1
TGTGCCAGCAGAAGACAGGGGGCAAACGAGCAGTACTTC
CASRRQGANEQYF
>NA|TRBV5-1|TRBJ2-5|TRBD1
TGCGCCAGCAGCTCCACAGGGGGGGAGACCCAGTACTTC
CASSSTGGETQYF
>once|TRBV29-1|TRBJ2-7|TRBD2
TGCAGCGTTTGGACTAGCGGGATTTACGAGCAGTACTTC
CSVWTSGIYEQYF
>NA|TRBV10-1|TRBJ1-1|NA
TGCGCCAGCTCGGGACACCGGAACACTGAAGCTTTCTTT
CASSGHRNTEAFF
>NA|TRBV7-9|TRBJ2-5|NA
TGTGCCAGCAGCTTTTCAACCCGCGAGGAGACCCAGTACTTC
CASSFSTREETQYF
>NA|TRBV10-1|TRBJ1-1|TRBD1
TGCGCCAGCAGGTATCAGACAGGGGGGGAAGCTTTCTTT
CASRYQTGGEAFF
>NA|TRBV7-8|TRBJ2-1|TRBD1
TGTGCCAGCAGCTTTGGACAGGGGGTCAATGAGCAGTTCTTC
CASSFGQGVNEQFF
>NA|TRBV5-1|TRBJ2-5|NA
TGCGCCAGCAGCTTGGCCGGAGGGGGCAGAGAGACCCAGTACTTC
CASSLAGGGRETQYF